This T cell receptor beta chain appears in the sequencing data of a study of HIV-infected children after antiretroviral therapy interruption. Study-wide context: Interruption-arm sampling covered weeks 0, 12, interruption end (24 or 48), and about 3 years post-study.

This clonotype was observed many times. Unique molecular identifiers were included in an RNA-based 3' RACE TCR library. TCRdb reanalysed the 3' RACE reads using MiXCR and keeps one entry per CDR3 protein. The data contain some 90,000 distinct CDR3 sequences, approximately 6.9% of them singletons. Noted treatment: PENTA 11 planned treatment interruption arm or continuous ART arm. Cryopreserved PBMC samples required at least 5 million viable cells. The material was CD45RA+ CD4+ T cells from PBMCs, pooled from several time points, obtained from a donor given antiretroviral therapy, either interrupted or continuous. Subset meaning: naive CD4+ CD45RA+ CD45RO- T cells. The sequence came from a pool of human donors with HIV.

The CDR3: CASSFRNRLNTEAFF. The DNA of the CDR3 is TGTGCCAGCAGTTTTCGGAACAGATTGAACACTGAAGCTTTCTTT. The chain joins TRBV12-3 or TRBV12-4 to TRBJ1-1, with no clear D. The CDR3 loop spans 15 amino acids. Trimming removed 3 bases at V and 0 bases at J, with 11 bases between.